The clone carrying this T cell receptor (beta chain) was seen more than once but under ten times. Its cognate antigen is unknown. The data were taken from a study of vaccination and CD4 T cells after COVID-19. Sequence data for DNA of cultured CD4+ T cells were generated by the Oncomine TCR Beta short-read assay. Each CDR3 protein is one row after TCRdb ran MiXCR on the PCR reads. The top ten hold 7% to 8.5% of the sample, which has more than 15,000 distinct CDR3 sequences, 30% to 45% seen once. Treatment of the sample: approximately 9-day PBMC culture with coronavirus spike peptide pools or control peptides (ViraFEST assay). The specimen was CD4+ T cells from blood, cultured in vitro. The TCR comes from a human donor who had recovered from COVID-19.

The CDR3 sequence is CASSLLPDGEAFF. CDR3 bases: TGTGCCAGCAGCTTACTCCCTGACGGTGAAGCTTTCTTT. This chain connects TRBV7-8 to TRBJ1-1; D not resolved. CDR3 length: 13 amino acids. Trimming pared 2 bases from V and 7 bases from J, leaving 11 bases between. The V gene's germline CDR1 is SGHVS and CDR2 FQNEAQ.